This is a list of T cell receptor beta chains from one sample in a study of human T cells and chemical hapten exposure. TCRdb re-analysed the RACE reads in MiXCR, keeping a single row per CDR3 protein. The sample has about 54,000 distinct CDR3 sequences; about a tenth are singletons. Sample: whole blood, taken in connection with sensitization to the hapten diphenylcyclopropenone (DPC). The receptors come from a woman aged 45 to 65 with alopecia areata. Some clones in this sample may be carry-over from other donors' samples. The CDR3 runs from the conserved cysteine through the conserved F or W. The order of the fields is D gene, J gene, clone size, V gene, CDR3 length, CDR3 protein, CDR3 DNA. A D gene is named only where the DNA matches it firmly. Expanded clones get a size class; other rows say once, few or many, or leave the size out.

D: .; J: TRBJ2-7; size: .; V: TRBV6-6; length: 14; CDR3: CASSSGRSSYEQYF; DNA: TGTGCCAGCAGTTCAGGGAGAAGCTCCTACGAGCAGTACTTC
D: .; J: TRBJ1-2; size: few; V: TRBV28; length: 13; CDR3: CASQQGNVYGYTF; DNA: TGTGCCAGTCAACAGGGTAACGTCTATGGCTACACCTTC
D: TRBD1; J: TRBJ2-7; size: few; V: TRBV29-1; length: 13; CDR3: CSVEGQGAYEQYF; DNA: TGCAGCGTTGAGGGGCAGGGGGCCTACGAGCAGTACTTC
D: .; J: TRBJ2-6; size: .; V: TRBV5-1; length: 14; CDR3: CASNIRSEANVLTF; DNA: TGCGCCAGCAATATTCGTTCTGAGGCCAACGTCCTGACTTTC
D: .; J: TRBJ1-4; size: many; V: TRBV28; length: 14; CDR3: CASNPGSGGEKLFF; DNA: TGTGCCAGCAATCCGGGTTCCGGGGGAGAAAAACTGTTTTTT
D: TRBD1; J: TRBJ2-1; size: few; V: TRBV6-5; length: 14; CDR3: CASSNPHAGGEQFF; DNA: TGTGCCAGCAGTAACCCCCACGCAGGGGGTGAGCAGTTCTTC
D: TRBD1; J: TRBJ1-1; size: many; V: TRBV18; length: 15; CDR3: CASSPGQGGNTEAFF; DNA: TGTGCCAGCTCTCCGGGACAGGGGGGAAACACTGAAGCTTTCTTT
D: .; J: TRBJ2-1; size: few; V: TRBV18; length: 16; CDR3: CASSMLQGSRYNEQFF; DNA: TGTGCCAGCTCAATGCTGCAGGGAAGTAGGTACAATGAGCAGTTCTTC
D: TRBD2; J: TRBJ2-7; size: many; V: TRBV6-6; length: 16; CDR3: CASSYSTGGRAEEQYF; DNA: TGTGCCAGCAGTTACTCGACTGGCGGGAGGGCCGAGGAGCAGTACTTC
D: .; J: TRBJ2-5; size: many; V: TRBV14; length: 13; CDR3: CASSQGNQETQYF; DNA: TGTGCCAGCAGCCAAGGGAATCAAGAGACCCAGTACTTC
D: .; J: TRBJ2-2; size: .; V: TRBV10-1; length: 13; CDR3: CASRTGTTGELFF; DNA: TGCGCCAGCAGAACAGGGACCACCGGGGAGCTGTTTTTT
D: .; J: TRBJ2-7; size: few; V: TRBV7-8; length: 16; CDR3: CASSSTERDGSYEQYF; DNA: TGTGCCAGCAGCTCTACCGAACGGGACGGCTCCTACGAGCAGTACTTC
D: .; J: TRBJ1-1; size: many; V: TRBV11-2; length: 14; CDR3: CASSSSPGSLEAFF; DNA: TGTGCCAGCAGTTCCAGCCCCGGCAGCCTTGAAGCTTTCTTT
D: TRBD2; J: TRBJ2-5; size: .; V: TRBV4-3; length: 16; CDR3: CASSHRLGASGQTQYF; DNA: TGCGCCAGCAGCCATCGGCTTGGAGCTAGCGGGCAGACCCAGTACTTC
D: .; J: TRBJ2-2; size: many; V: TRBV19; length: 14; CDR3: CASSFRGRSGELFF; DNA: TGTGCCAGTAGCTTTCGAGGGCGATCCGGGGAGCTGTTTTTT
D: .; J: TRBJ2-5; size: many; V: TRBV5-4; length: 12; CDR3: CASSLQEQTQYF; DNA: TGTGCCAGCAGCTTGCAGGAACAGACCCAGTACTTC
D: TRBD2; J: TRBJ2-1; size: .; V: TRBV7-8; length: 15; CDR3: CASSSTSGGYNEQFF; DNA: TGTGCCAGCAGCTCGACTAGCGGGGGCTACAATGAGCAGTTCTTC
D: .; J: TRBJ2-7; size: few; V: TRBV9; length: 15; CDR3: CASSAGGTEVYEQYF; DNA: TGTGCCAGCAGCGCTGGGGGGACCGAAGTCTACGAGCAGTACTTC
D: TRBD1; J: TRBJ1-4; size: .; V: TRBV18; length: 14; CDR3: CASSRDSLNEKLFF; DNA: TGTGCCAGCTCTAGGGACAGCCTTAATGAAAAACTGTTTTTT
D: .; J: TRBJ1-4; size: many; V: TRBV5-5; length: 16; CDR3: CASSFRYQEANEKLFF; DNA: TGTGCCAGCAGCTTCCGGTACCAAGAGGCTAATGAAAAACTGTTTTTT
D: .; J: TRBJ2-3; size: many; V: TRBV10-2; length: 14; CDR3: CATQRAQSTDTQYF; DNA: TGCGCCACCCAACGTGCACAGAGCACAGATACGCAGTATTTT
D: .; J: TRBJ1-1; size: many; V: TRBV6-2/TRBV6-3; length: 15; CDR3: CASSFLSTRNTEAFF; DNA: TGTGCCAGCAGTTTCCTCTCGACACGGAACACTGAAGCTTTCTTT
D: .; J: TRBJ1-5; size: .; V: TRBV19; length: 12; CDR3: CASGTLNQPQHF; DNA: TGTGCCAGCGGGACTCTAAATCAGCCCCAGCATTTT
D: .; J: TRBJ1-1; size: many; V: TRBV12-3/TRBV12-4; length: 14; CDR3: CASSFRGRDTEAFF; DNA: TGTGCCAGCAGTTTCAGGGGCAGGGACACTGAAGCTTTCTTT
D: .; J: TRBJ1-2; size: many; V: TRBV3-1; length: 12; CDR3: CASSAGNYGYTF; DNA: TGTGCCAGCTCGGCTGGGAACTATGGCTACACCTTC
D: .; J: TRBJ2-2; size: .; V: TRBV7-2; length: 15; CDR3: CASSHRTANTGELFF; DNA: TGTGCCAGCAGCCATAGGACAGCGAACACCGGGGAGCTGTTTTTT
D: TRBD2; J: TRBJ2-1; size: few; V: TRBV10-3; length: 14; CDR3: CAISEREGPHEQFF; DNA: TGTGCCATCTCCGAGCGGGAGGGTCCGCATGAGCAGTTCTTC
D: .; J: TRBJ2-3; size: .; V: TRBV11-2; length: 15; CDR3: CASSLMPGGTDTQYF; DNA: TGTGCCAGCAGCTTAATGCCGGGGGGCACAGATACGCAGTATTTT
D: TRBD2; J: TRBJ2-1; size: many; V: TRBV28; length: 15; CDR3: CASSLGGGPYNEQFF; DNA: TGTGCCAGCAGTTTAGGCGGGGGACCCTACAATGAGCAGTTCTTC
D: .; J: TRBJ1-1; size: few; V: TRBV7-9; length: 14; CDR3: CASSRKGSGGEAFF; DNA: TGTGCCAGCAGCCGTAAAGGTTCGGGTGGAGAAGCTTTCTTT
D: TRBD2; J: TRBJ2-1; size: many; V: TRBV5-1; length: 18; CDR3: CASTPRGLAGSSYNEQFF; DNA: TGCGCCAGCACCCCGAGGGGGTTAGCGGGATCTAGCTACAATGAGCAGTTCTTC
D: .; J: TRBJ2-7; size: few; V: TRBV5-1; length: 14; CDR3: CASSLPGATYEQYF; DNA: TGCGCCAGCAGCTTACCGGGAGCCACCTACGAGCAGTACTTC
D: .; J: TRBJ2-5; size: .; V: TRBV29-1; length: 13; CDR3: CSAEGGGTETQYF; DNA: TGCAGCGCCGAGGGAGGGGGCACGGAGACCCAGTACTTC
D: TRBD1; J: TRBJ2-1; size: .; V: TRBV7-8; length: 15; CDR3: CASSAPGQGRDEQFF; DNA: TGTGCCAGCAGCGCGCCGGGACAGGGACGGGATGAGCAGTTCTTC
D: .; J: TRBJ2-4; size: .; V: TRBV7-7; length: 15; CDR3: CASSREEGAVDIQYF; DNA: TGTGCTAGCAGCAGAGAGGAGGGGGCGGTAGACATTCAGTACTTC
D: .; J: TRBJ2-3; size: many; V: TRBV2; length: 12; CDR3: CASSYTVDTQYF; DNA: TGTGCCAGCAGTTATACAGTGGATACGCAGTATTTT
D: .; J: TRBJ1-1; size: many; V: TRBV2; length: 13; CDR3: CASSMTGSTEAFF; DNA: TGTGCCAGCAGCATGACAGGCTCCACTGAAGCTTTCTTT
D: .; J: TRBJ1-1; size: .; V: TRBV18; length: 14; CDR3: CASQKGGTDTEAFF; DNA: TGTGCCAGTCAGAAGGGGGGAACGGACACTGAAGCTTTCTTT
D: TRBD1; J: TRBJ2-1; size: .; V: TRBV11-1; length: 15; CDR3: CASSHDRGFGNEQFF; DNA: TGTGCCAGCAGTCATGACAGGGGGTTCGGCAATGAGCAGTTCTTC
D: .; J: TRBJ2-3; size: many; V: TRBV7-9; length: 14; CDR3: CASSLALSTDTQYF; DNA: TGTGCCAGCAGCTTAGCCCTCAGCACAGATACGCAGTATTTT
D: .; J: TRBJ1-1; size: few; V: TRBV28; length: 14; CDR3: CASSPSLGTTEAFF; DNA: TGTGCCAGCAGCCCCTCCCTGGGAACCACTGAAGCTTTCTTT
D: TRBD1; J: TRBJ1-5; size: many; V: TRBV10-2; length: 17; CDR3: CASSERDRGISNQPQHF; DNA: TGCGCCAGCAGTGAGAGGGACAGGGGTATAAGCAATCAGCCCCAGCATTTT
D: .; J: TRBJ2-5; size: many; V: TRBV3-1; length: 15; CDR3: CASSDPEVAQETQYF; DNA: TGTGCCAGCAGCGATCCGGAGGTGGCTCAAGAGACCCAGTACTTC
D: .; J: TRBJ1-5; size: .; V: TRBV20-1; length: 12; CDR3: CSASPDHQPQHF; DNA: TGCAGTGCTAGCCCAGACCATCAGCCCCAGCATTTT
D: .; J: TRBJ2-1; size: .; V: TRBV7-6; length: 13; CDR3: CASSLGRGDEQFF; DNA: TGTGCCAGCAGCTTAGGCAGGGGGGATGAGCAGTTCTTC
D: .; J: TRBJ1-1; size: .; V: TRBV3-1; length: 16; CDR3: CASSQGRWPWDTEAFF; DNA: TGTGCCAGCAGCCAAGGAAGATGGCCGTGGGACACTGAAGCTTTCTTT
D: .; J: TRBJ2-7; size: many; V: TRBV3-1; length: 14; CDR3: CASSVNSGRNEQYF; DNA: TGTGCCAGCAGCGTTAATTCGGGGAGAAACGAGCAGTACTTC
D: .; J: TRBJ1-1; size: many; V: TRBV6-5; length: 12; CDR3: CASRGGATEAFF; DNA: TGTGCCAGCAGAGGCGGGGCAACTGAAGCTTTCTTT
D: .; J: TRBJ2-4; size: many; V: TRBV10-1; length: 16; CDR3: CASSVMRRQAKNIQYF; DNA: TGCGCCAGCAGTGTCATGAGGCGACAGGCCAAAAACATTCAGTACTTC
D: TRBD1; J: TRBJ1-3; size: many; V: TRBV6-6; length: 17; CDR3: CASSHRRQGRSGNTIYF; DNA: TGTGCCAGCAGTCACCGGAGACAGGGAAGATCTGGAAACACCATATATTTT
D: .; J: TRBJ2-7; size: few; V: TRBV7-2; length: 15; CDR3: CASSFNPGRTYEQYF; DNA: TGTGCCAGCAGCTTCAATCCGGGACGAACCTACGAGCAGTACTTC
D: .; J: TRBJ2-3; size: many; V: TRBV9; length: 15; CDR3: CASSVERAPSDTQYF; DNA: TGTGCCAGCAGCGTAGAGAGGGCCCCATCAGATACGCAGTATTTT
D: TRBD2; J: TRBJ2-3; size: .; V: TRBV3-1; length: 14; CDR3: CASSRERDRDTQYF; DNA: TGTGCCAGCAGCCGAGAGCGGGATAGAGATACGCAGTATTTT
D: TRBD1; J: TRBJ1-3; size: few; V: TRBV28; length: 14; CDR3: CASSPRDRGNTIYF; DNA: TGTGCCAGCAGTCCCCGGGACAGGGGAAACACCATATATTTT
D: .; J: TRBJ1-1; size: many; V: TRBV29-1; length: 13; CDR3: CSVEPTENTEAFF; DNA: TGCAGCGTTGAGCCGACAGAGAACACTGAAGCTTTCTTT
D: TRBD1; J: TRBJ1-4; size: few; V: TRBV6-6; length: 16; CDR3: CASRPDRGGPNEKLFF; DNA: TGTGCCAGCCGTCCCGACAGGGGAGGACCCAATGAAAAACTGTTTTTT
D: TRBD2; J: TRBJ2-7; size: .; V: TRBV3-1; length: 17; CDR3: CASSQFSLAGDSYEQYF; DNA: TGTGCCAGCAGCCAGTTCTCTCTAGCGGGGGATTCCTACGAGCAGTACTTC
D: TRBD1; J: TRBJ1-5; size: many; V: TRBV18; length: 14; CDR3: CASSQGDRNQPQHF; DNA: TGTGCCAGCTCACAAGGGGACAGAAATCAGCCCCAGCATTTT
D: TRBD1; J: TRBJ2-1; size: few; V: TRBV4-3; length: 18; CDR3: CASSQDLPRQGAWNEQFF; DNA: TGCGCCAGCAGCCAAGATTTACCCCGGCAGGGGGCTTGGAATGAGCAGTTCTTC